This TCR beta chain stems from a study of blood T cell repertoires in COVID-19. The CDR3 totals 15 residues. With V trimmed by 1 base and J by 9 bases, 12 bases remained unmatched. In germline, CDR1 is SGDLS, CDR2 YYNGEE. In the original analysis: For nucleated cells, counts were estimated from reference gene primer amplification. The repertoire was sequenced with immunoSEQ multiplex PCR; TCRdb's copy has only in-frame clones and lacks some. V, J and clone size derive from that table, while D and trimming were established from the DNA sequence. The sample carries 150,000 to 200,000 clones, around 84% recorded once. Cohorts were based on clinical histories the participants reported.

Input material: PBMCs or T cells enriched from blood (not recorded which). The origin of this receptor is a man aged 45-60 years who had recovered from COVID-19. The chain carries TRBV9 and TRBJ1-2; 7 bases line up with TRBD1. In DNA, the CDR3 is TGTGCCAGCAGCGTAACACAAAACCCGACAGGGAGCTACACCTTC. Its protein is CASSVTQNPTGSYTF.